These T cell receptor beta chains were read from a single sample in a study of spatial heterogeneity in lung cancer. One entry per CDR3 protein results from TCRdb running MiXCR on the 5' RACE reads. This sample has about 24,000 distinct CDR3 sequences, with approximately 9% found just once. The specimen was lung tumor tissue, collected at surgery. Source of these receptors: a male donor with early-stage non-small cell lung cancer. Each CDR3 is given without its conserved first and last residue. The order of the fields is V gene, J gene, CDR3 protein.

>TRBV28|TRBJ1-2
ASLYSNYGYT
>TRBV20-1|TRBJ2-3
SARDRASGLASTGDTQY
>TRBV6-2/TRBV6-3|TRBJ2-1
ASSYPTSGRAAGYNEQF
>TRBV7-2|TRBJ2-5
ASSDPDRPFQETQY
>TRBV5-6|TRBJ2-7
ASSLFLALYEQY
>TRBV7-2|TRBJ2-3
ASSPQAGKDTQY
>TRBV4-1|TRBJ2-7
ASSQVSGDYEQY
>TRBV21-1|TRBJ2-7
ASSKISQGVYEQY
>TRBV6-2/TRBV6-3|TRBJ2-3
ASSYGDKGGTDTQY
>TRBV28|TRBJ2-3
ASHTGGAGSDTQY
>TRBV7-2|TRBJ1-3
ASSLVQTGNTIY
>TRBV11-2|TRBJ2-3
ASSFGGDTQY
>TRBV20-1|TRBJ2-1
SARDTLAANNEQF
>TRBV10-2|TRBJ2-1
ASSLAGGGEQF
>TRBV20-1|TRBJ2-2
SAKPGLAGTGELF
>TRBV14|TRBJ2-1
ASSQDASGTTNEQF
>TRBV7-6|TRBJ2-5
ASSRAVETQY
>TRBV11-2|TRBJ1-4
ASSPSGGSSEKLF
>TRBV6-4|TRBJ2-3
ASSDGGTSTDTQY
>TRBV4-3|TRBJ2-2
ASSQGFSGELF
>TRBV5-6|TRBJ2-1
ASSLDPTSAEQF
>TRBV30|TRBJ1-1
AYRADFTEAF
>TRBV27|TRBJ2-1
ASLTRTSGRGLGNEQF
>TRBV29-1|TRBJ2-7
SVGGDTYEQY
>TRBV11-2|TRBJ1-5
ASSLVGTDQPQH
>TRBV6-1|TRBJ1-4
ASSESYWGEKLF
>TRBV10-3|TRBJ1-6
AIGGVGYNSPLH